This TCR beta chain was observed in a study of identical twins. Study-level results: Clonotypes of the beta chain that were abundant in cord blood carried fewer insertions (memory repertoires showed none). Partial confounding of zero-insertion analyses by invariant MAIT and iNKT cells was possible.

The CDR3 covers 11 residues. Germline CDR1 reads SQVTM; CDR2 reads ANQGSEA. The germline V and J ends were trimmed by 2 bases and 8 bases, with 9 bases remaining between them. Healthy Caucasians supplied all donations. cDNA carried unique molecular identifiers, and a universal primer site was added by template switching. MiXCR, run by TCRdb on the 5' RACE reads, gives a single entry per CDR3 protein. Counted here are 1.5 million to 2 million distinct CDR3 sequences, less than 35% occurring once; the ten biggest clones make up approximately 0.29%. As for this clonotype: Its antigen remains unidentified.

The sequenced sample was cord blood. The genes are TRBV29-1 and TRBJ1-2, with D hard to call. The origin of this receptor is a newborn girl in good health. CDR3 protein: CSVENGGGYTF. CDR3 nucleotides: TGCAGCGTTGAAAACGGAGGGGGCTACACCTTC.